These 23 T cell receptor beta chains came from one sample sequenced in a study of vaccination effects on CD4 cells after COVID-19. TCRdb's copy holds only in-frame clones and misses some; the assay was immunoSEQ multiplex PCR. This table has roughly 60,000 clones, about 72% appearing once. Which antigens these TCRs recognize remains unknown. Once cultured for 9 to 11 days, the cells underwent separation to obtain CD4+ T cells. The source material was CD4+ T cells from PBMCs cultured without peptide, sampled before COVID-19 vaccination. The source of these receptors is a human donor who had a prior SARS-CoV-2 infection.

This chain connects TRBV6-5 to TRBJ1-1; a weak D match, TRBD1 (5 bases). V was pared by 6 bases and J by 4 bases, with 12 bases between. Germline-derived CDR1 and CDR2 are MNHEY and SVGAGI. This CDR3 is 13 amino acids long. CDR3 coding DNA: TGTGCCAGCAGGGACCCGGGGGGCACTGAAGCTTTCTTT. The encoded protein is CASRDPGGTEAFF.

The table lists this clone with a few counts. V is TRBV19 and J is TRBJ1-4, with D possibly being TRBD1 (6 bases). CDR3 size: 16 residues. V lost 3 bases and J lost 8, with 19 bases in between. The germline V gene has CDR1 LNHDA and CDR2 SQIVND (reference sequence). This CDR3 is CASSMVQPGEREKLFF. For the CDR3, the DNA is TGTGCCAGTAGTATGGTCCAGCCAGGGGAAAGGGAAAAACTGTTTTTT.

This clone was seen only a few times. A read error may be the cause here, since a much bigger clone is one base away. Other DNA sequences within the sample encode an identical CDR3. The rearrangement uses TRBV5-6 and TRBJ2-6, with D uncertain. The CDR3 contains 15 residues. In germline, CDR1 is SGHDT, CDR2 YYEEEE. The ends were cut back, 0 bases at V and 0 bases at J, with 4 bases in the middle. CDR3 sequence reads: CASSLGVSGANVLTF. CDR3 sequence (DNA): TGTGCCAGCAGCTTGGGTGTCTCTGGGGCCAACGTCCTGACTTTC.

This clone was detected a few times. The chain joins TRBV19 to TRBJ1-5; D possibly corresponds to TRBD1 (5 bases). Trimming took off 2 bases at V and 2 bases at J, with 16 bases between the two ends. This CDR3 has 17 residues. CDR1 is LNHDA and CDR2 is SQIVND in the germline V gene (reference sequence). CDR3 loop: CASSIWGSTKGNQPQHF. The DNA for the CDR3 is TGTGCCAGTAGTATATGGGGCTCTACAAAGGGCAATCAGCCCCAGCATTTT.

DNA of the CDR3: TGTGCCAGCAGCGTTACAGGGGACAATGAGCAGTTCTTC. This gives the protein CASSVTGDNEQFF. The V call is TRBV7-3, the J call TRBJ2-1, with TRBD1 matching over 7 bases. CDR3 length: 13 amino acids. V shed 5 bases and J 5 bases; nucleotides not matched to a gene: 3. Per germline, CDR1 SGHTA and CDR2 FQGTGA.

The rearrangement links TRBV14 to TRBJ2-5, with D unresolved. Germline assignment: CDR1 SGHDN and CDR2 FVKESK. This CDR3 is built from 13 residues. The V and J ends lost 4 bases and 2 bases respectively, with 8 bases between them. CDR3 DNA: TGTGCCAGCAGCCCCGGGCGACAAGAGACCCAGTACTTC. Translated, it gives CASSPGRQETQYF.

The chain couples TRBV6-6 to TRBJ2-1; 7 bases map to TRBD1. Germline lookup yields CDR1 MNHNY and CDR2 SVGAGI (reference sequence). This CDR3 has 16 residues. V lost 5 bases to trimming and J lost 0 bases; unmatched junction nucleotides: 7. CDR3 residues: CASSLQGPSSYNEQFF. The CDR3 nucleotides read TGTGCCAGCAGTCTACAGGGGCCTTCCTCCTACAATGAGCAGTTCTTC.

This chain uses TRBV11-3 with TRBJ2-1; 7 bases align to TRBD2. In germline, CDR1 is SGHNT, CDR2 YENEEA. The CDR3 is 15 amino acids. V lost 5 bases to trimming and J lost 7 bases; unmatched junction nucleotides: 11. The CDR3 loop reads CASSPRTSARNEQFF. The DNA for the CDR3 is TGTGCCAGCAGCCCCAGAACTAGCGCGAGGAATGAGCAGTTCTTC.

The genes are TRBV7-2 and TRBJ2-1; D is perhaps TRBD2 (6 bases). Per germline, CDR1 SGHTA and CDR2 FQGNSA. V was clipped by 4 bases and J by 0 bases, with 13 bases between them. This CDR3 contains 16 residues. The CDR3 loop reads CASSYASATSYNEQFF. The CDR3 DNA reads TGTGCCAGCAGCTACGCTAGCGCGACCTCCTACAATGAGCAGTTCTTC.

The chain is built from TRBV2 and TRBJ1-5, with D hard to call. Germline V CDR1 and CDR2: SNHLY, FYNNEI. V lost 5 bases to trimming and J lost 2 bases, with 10 bases between them. This CDR3 region has 14 residues. CDR3 sequence: CASSLRVGNQPQHF. The CDR3 DNA follows: TGTGCCAGCAGTTTGAGGGTGGGCAATCAGCCCCAGCATTTT.

This chain uses TRBV7-6 with TRBJ2-7, with TRBD1 identical over 11 bases. With 3 bases clipped from V and 3 bases from J, the junction kept 4 bases outside the gene matches. This CDR3 has 15 residues. Germline assignment: CDR1 SGHVS and CDR2 FNYEAQ. The CDR3 nucleotides read TGTGCCAGCAGCTTGGCGGGACAGGGGGGCTACGAGCAGTACTTC. This codes for CASSLAGQGGYEQYF.

The chain couples TRBV6-5 to TRBJ1-3; 7 nucleotides match TRBD1. The V gene end was trimmed by 6 bases and the J gene end by 4 bases; junction bases not matched to a gene: 6. This CDR3 has 14 residues. Germline CDR1 reads MNHEY; CDR2 reads SVGAGI. CDR3 sequence: CASSQTGSGNTIYF. The CDR3 nucleotides are TGTGCCAGCAGCCAGACAGGGTCAGGAAACACCATATATTTT.

The chain recombines TRBV5-1 with TRBJ1-6; D is uncertain. V lost 3 bases and J 3 bases, leaving 16 bases between the germline ends. The germline CDR1 and CDR2 sequences are SGHRS and YFSETQ. This CDR3 is 17 amino acids long. The CDR3 reads CASSSAGILSYNSPLHF. The CDR3 bases are TGCGCCAGCAGCTCCGCGGGGATATTAAGCTATAATTCACCCCTCCACTTT.

The chain recombines TRBV19 with TRBJ2-3, with 15 bases that match TRBD2. Germline assignment: CDR1 LNHDA and CDR2 SQIVND (reference sequence). V was pared by 4 bases and J by 5 bases, with 4 bases of the junction left unmatched. This CDR3 is built from 16 residues. CDR3 bases: TGTGCCAGTAGTAGGACTAGCGGGGGGGTGAGAGATACGCAGTATTTT. It specifies CASSRTSGGVRDTQYF.

The chain has TRBV5-5 and TRBJ1-6; D perhaps matches TRBD1 (5 bases). The V end was cut by 2 bases, the J end by 10 bases, with 13 bases between. Germline V gene sequence: CDR1 SGHKS, CDR2 YYEKEE (reference sequence). The CDR3 is 14 residues long. The CDR3 DNA follows: TGTGCCAGCAGCTTAACAGGTTCCGACTCACCCCTCCACTTT. The encoded protein is CASSLTGSDSPLHF.

This clone was seen more than once but under ten times. The genes are TRBV28 and TRBJ1-1; D remains unclear. CDR1 MDHEN and CDR2 SYDVKM come from the germline V gene. V was pared by 1 base and J by 2 bases, with 2 bases between. The CDR3 loop spans 12 amino acids. The CDR3 DNA reads as TGTGCCAGCAGTTTATCCAACACTGAAGCTTTCTTT. Encoded protein: CASSLSNTEAFF.

The gene calls are TRBV24-1 and TRBJ2-2; D remains ambiguous. The germline gives CDR1 KGHDR, CDR2 SFDVKD. This CDR3 has 15 amino acids. V shed 5 bases and J shed 0 bases, with 9 bases lying between them. The CDR3: CATSGAAPNTGELFF. The CDR3 DNA reads as TGTGCCACCAGTGGGGCGGCACCGAACACCGGGGAGCTGTTTTTT.

V usage is TRBV4-3 and J usage is TRBJ2-7, with 7 bases fitting TRBD1. The CDR3 spans 14 residues. V shed 1 base and J 6 bases; nucleotides not matched to a gene: 6. CDR1 LGHNA and CDR2 YSLEER come from the germline V gene. CDR3 loop: CASSQAGGKVEQYF. The CDR3 coding sequence is TGCGCCAGCAGCCAAGCAGGGGGTAAGGTCGAGCAGTACTTC.

This chain connects TRBV21-1 to TRBJ2-3; no check of the table's D call, TRBD2, against the DNA was made. TRBV21-1 is annotated as a pseudogene. This CDR3 has 22 amino acids. CDR3: CASSKASPPGTSGGRGTDTQYF. The CDR3 coding sequence is TGTGCCAGCAGCAAAGCGTCCCCCCCCGGGACTAGCGGAGGACGGGGCACAGATACGCAGTATTTT.

The chain carries TRBV11-2 and TRBJ2-7; D is perhaps TRBD1 (6 bases). This CDR3 has 15 residues. CDR1 and CDR2 (germline): SGHAT, FQNNGV. With 3 bases removed from V and 2 bases from J, the gap between germline ends came to 14 bases. CDR3 nucleotides: TGTGCCAGCAGCTTTAACCGGGACACTACCTACGAGCAGTACTTC. As protein: CASSFNRDTTYEQYF.

The chain couples TRBV5-6 to TRBJ2-3; TRBD2 matches at 9 bases. Per the germline V gene, CDR1 is SGHDT and CDR2 is YYEEEE. This CDR3 region has 16 residues. V shed 2 bases and J 2 bases; nucleotides not matched to a gene: 6. The CDR3, as DNA: TGTGCCAGCAGCTTCAATAGCGGGGGCCTCACAGATACGCAGTATTTT. It translates to CASSFNSGGLTDTQYF.

In DNA form, the CDR3 reads TGTGCCAGCAGAGTCCAGGGGGCAGACACTGAAGCTTTCTTT. Translating gives CASRVQGADTEAFF. This chain links TRBV2 with TRBJ1-1; 8 bases are a match to TRBD1. Germline CDR1 reads SNHLY; CDR2 reads FYNNEI. V shed 6 bases and J 3 bases; nucleotides not matched to a gene: 6. CDR3 length: 14 amino acids.

The table lists this clone with a count of one. V gene TRBV25-1 combines with J gene TRBJ2-5; either TRBD1 or TRBD2 may supply D (5 bases each). Looked up from germline, CDR1 is MGHDK and CDR2 is SYGVNS. The CDR3 runs to 15 residues. V gave up 6 bases and J gave up 5 bases, with 19 bases separating them. The CDR3 sequence is CASRSGTQRTETQYF. The DNA for the CDR3 is TGTGCCAGCAGATCCGGGACCCAAAGGACGGAGACCCAGTACTTC.